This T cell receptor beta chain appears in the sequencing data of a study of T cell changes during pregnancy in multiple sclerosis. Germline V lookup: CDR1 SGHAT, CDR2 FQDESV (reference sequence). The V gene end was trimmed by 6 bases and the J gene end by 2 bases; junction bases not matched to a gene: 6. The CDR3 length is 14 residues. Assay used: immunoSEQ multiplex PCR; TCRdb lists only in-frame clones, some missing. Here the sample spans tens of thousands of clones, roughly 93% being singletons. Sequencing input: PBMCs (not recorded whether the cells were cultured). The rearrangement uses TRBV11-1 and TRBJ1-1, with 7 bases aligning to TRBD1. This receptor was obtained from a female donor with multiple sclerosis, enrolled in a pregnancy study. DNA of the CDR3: TGTGCCAGCAGGCCCGGGACAGCAAACACTGAAGCTTTCTTT. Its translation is CASRPGTANTEAFF.